This T cell receptor (beta chain) derives from a study of T cell responses to AZD1222 COVID-19 vaccine. General study results and limits: Most donors were white British, females outnumbered males, and clonal diversity was possibly underestimated. Following two doses of AZD1222, Spike-specific TCR breadth and depth rose. In all cases, repertoires were sampled only after the peak T cell response. Reportedly, nearly half of unique spike TCRs recognized epitopes outside B.1.351/B.1.1.7 mutations.

The ends were cut back, 4 bases at V and 14 bases at J, with 11 bases in the middle. This CDR3 has 11 residues. This clone was detected once. The target antigen is unknown. Sequencing used immunoSEQ multiplex PCR; TCRdb keeps in-frame clones, though not all of them. The repertoire has roughly 160,000 clones, 93% of them found once; the top ten carry about 1%. The chain has TRBV12-3 or TRBV12-4 and TRBJ1-4; D possibly corresponds to TRBD1 (5 bases). This clonotype was obtained from an adult in good health. The sample was peripheral blood, taken on day 0 of AZD1222 vaccination. CDR3 in amino acids: CASSSPGTLFF. CDR3 nucleotides: TGTGCCAGCAGTTCTCCCGGGACGCTGTTTTTT.